This T cell receptor (beta chain) came from a study of regulatory T cells in long-lasting Graves disease. Study-level points and caveats: The study found persistent patients shared more public clonotypes (over 2,500) than new patients (around 1,000).

A note on this clonotype: What it recognizes is unknown.

Combining iRepertoire HTBI primers with Arm-PCR of CDR3 regions, the authors built TCR beta libraries. TCRdb re-called the multiplex PCR reads through MiXCR, storing one row per CDR3 protein. The sample lists roughly 500,000 distinct CDR3 sequences; 12% were seen once. Time point denoted: newly diagnosed GD, antithyroid drugs for less than 3 months. PBMC-derived RNA was used for the TCR library. Blood from the periphery, around 9.3 milliliters in all, was drawn into EDTA tubes. The data also belong to a second study, concerning T cells in Graves' hyperthyroidism and ophthalmopathy. This second study says: Carried out on the TCR CDR3, a first-round RT-PCR used the HTBI primer set.

This TCR came from a woman in her thirties with Graves disease. The material was peripheral blood mononuclear cells (PBMCs), obtained at new diagnosis, from a patient treated with antithyroid drugs.

The chain's CDR3 is CASSAEIYNEQFF. The DNA of the CDR3 is TGTGCCAGCAGTGCGGAGATTTACAATGAGCAGTTCTTC. The chain employs TRBV6-1 and TRBJ2-1; no firm D call. Per the germline V gene, CDR1 is MNHNS and CDR2 is SASEGT. With 4 bases removed from V and 4 bases from J, the gap between germline ends came to 8 bases. The CDR3 runs 13 residues.